This TCR beta chain emerged from a study of T cells in localized non-small cell lung cancer. Study outcomes and limitations: Longer overall survival was linked to higher blood T cell density.

This table comes from immunoSEQ multiplex PCR, and its TCRdb copy is limited to in-frame clones, with some not included. The sample carries around 20,000 clones, roughly nine tenths recorded once. Germline assignment: CDR1 SGHRS and CDR2 YFSETQ. Deletions cut 4 bases from V and 1 base from J, with 7 bases between. The CDR3 totals 13 residues. As for this clone: Its antigen is undetermined.

The chain couples TRBV5-1 to TRBJ2-3; tentative D call: TRBD1 (5 bases). The TCR originated in a woman aged 40-70 years with stage I lung adenocarcinoma. This material consisted of peripheral blood, taken before any cancer treatment. The CDR3 spells CASSQQGTDTQYF. CDR3 nucleotide sequence: TGCGCCAGCAGCCAACAGGGCACAGATACGCAGTATTTT. The whole variable domain, filled in from reference TRBV5-1 and TRBJ2-3, reads KAGVTQTPRYLIKTRGQQVTLSCSPISGHRSVSWYQQTPGQGLQFLFEYFSETQRNKGNFPGRFSGRQFSNSRSEMNVSTLELGDSALYLCASSQQGTDTQYFGPGTRLTVL.